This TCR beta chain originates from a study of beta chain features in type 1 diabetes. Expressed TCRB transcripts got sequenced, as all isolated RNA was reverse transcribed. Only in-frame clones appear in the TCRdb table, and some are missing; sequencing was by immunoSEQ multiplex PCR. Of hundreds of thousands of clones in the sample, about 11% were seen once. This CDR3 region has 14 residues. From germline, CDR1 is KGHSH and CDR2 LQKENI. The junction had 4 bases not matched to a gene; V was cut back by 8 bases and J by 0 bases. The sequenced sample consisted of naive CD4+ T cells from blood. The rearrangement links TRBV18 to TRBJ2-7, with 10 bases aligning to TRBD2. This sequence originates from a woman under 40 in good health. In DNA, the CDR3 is TGTGCCAGCCGCACTAGCGGGGACTCCTACGAGCAGTACTTC. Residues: CASRTSGDSYEQYF.